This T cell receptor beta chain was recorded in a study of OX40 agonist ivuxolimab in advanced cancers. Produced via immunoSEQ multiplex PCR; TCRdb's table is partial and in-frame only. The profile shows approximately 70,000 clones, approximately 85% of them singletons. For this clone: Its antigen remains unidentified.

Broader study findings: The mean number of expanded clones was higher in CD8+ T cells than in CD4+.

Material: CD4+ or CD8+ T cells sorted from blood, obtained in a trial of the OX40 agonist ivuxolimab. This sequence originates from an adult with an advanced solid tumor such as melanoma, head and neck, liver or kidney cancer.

CDR3 amino acids: CASSPYIRQPQYF. For the CDR3, the DNA is TGTGCCAGCAGTCCGTACATACGACAGCCTCAGTACTTC. The chain is built from TRBV27 and TRBJ2-7, with a possible D match to TRBD1 (5 bases). CDR1 MNHEY and CDR2 SMNVEV come from the germline V gene (reference sequence). The CDR3 spans 13 residues. The V gene lost 5 bases and the J gene lost 10 bases, with 18 bases spanning the gap.